This T cell receptor (beta chain) emerged from a study of early T cells in non-severe SARS-CoV-2 infection. Study-wide background: Chains from this unsorted whole-blood bulk RNA could not be paired. Study observations and caveats: Anti-spike CD8 specificities were favored by VDJdb matching, whose results missed private and CD4 specificities.

There are many counts of this clonotype. The target antigen is unknown. Germline V gene lookup returns CDR1 LGHDT and CDR2 YNNKEL (reference sequence). The CDR3 runs to 13 residues. Trimming took 1 base from V and 5 from J, leaving 6 bases between them. Unique molecular identifiers were attached to individual cDNA molecules. TCRdb re-called the 5' RACE reads with MiXCR, one entry per CDR3 protein. In the table there are tens of thousands of distinct CDR3 sequences, roughly a tenth of which are singletons. Specimen: whole blood. The chain is built from TRBV3-1 and TRBJ1-5, with unresolved D. This TCR was sampled from an adult who was a healthcare worker with PCR-confirmed SARS-CoV-2 infection or an uninfected control (not recorded which). In nucleotides, the CDR3 is TGTGCCAGCAGCCAAGCTTCGGATCAGCCCCAGCATTTT. This sequence encodes CASSQASDQPQHF.